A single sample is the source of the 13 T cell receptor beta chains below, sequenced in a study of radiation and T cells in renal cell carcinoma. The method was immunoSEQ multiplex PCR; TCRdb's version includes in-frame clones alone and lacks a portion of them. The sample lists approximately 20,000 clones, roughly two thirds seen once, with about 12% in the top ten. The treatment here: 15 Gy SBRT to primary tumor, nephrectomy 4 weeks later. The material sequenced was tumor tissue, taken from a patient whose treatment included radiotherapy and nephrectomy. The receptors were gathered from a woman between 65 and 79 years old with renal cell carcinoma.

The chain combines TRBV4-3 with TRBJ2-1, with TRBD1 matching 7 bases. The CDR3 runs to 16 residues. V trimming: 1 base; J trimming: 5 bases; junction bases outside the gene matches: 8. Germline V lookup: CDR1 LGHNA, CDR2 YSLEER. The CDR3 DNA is TGCGCCAGCAGCCAAGTTGGCGGACAGGCCGACAATGAGCAGTTCTTC. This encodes CASSQVGGQADNEQFF.

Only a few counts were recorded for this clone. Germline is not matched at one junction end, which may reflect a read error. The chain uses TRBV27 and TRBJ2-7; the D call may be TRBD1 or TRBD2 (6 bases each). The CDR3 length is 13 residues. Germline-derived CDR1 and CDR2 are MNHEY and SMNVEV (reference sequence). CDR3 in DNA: TGTGCCAGCAGTTTATGGAGGGGGAACGAGCTGTACTTC. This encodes CASSLWRGNELYF.

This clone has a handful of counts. CDR3 bases: TGTGCCACCAGCAGAGAACTGGCCACCTATGGCTACACCTTC. This encodes CATSRELATYGYTF. The J gene is TRBJ1-2, the V gene TRBV15; D not certain. The germline V and J ends were trimmed by 0 bases and 4 bases, with 9 bases remaining between them. This CDR3 is built from 14 residues. Germline CDR1 and CDR2: LNHNV and YYDKDF (reference sequence). The complete variable domain, with remaining parts taken from reference TRBV15 and TRBJ1-2, reads DAMVIQNPRYQVTQFGKPVTLSCSQTLNHNVMYWYQQKSSQAPKLLFHYYDKDFNNEADTPDNFQSRRPNTSFCFLDIRSPGLGDTAMYLCATSRELATYGYTFGSGTRLTVV.

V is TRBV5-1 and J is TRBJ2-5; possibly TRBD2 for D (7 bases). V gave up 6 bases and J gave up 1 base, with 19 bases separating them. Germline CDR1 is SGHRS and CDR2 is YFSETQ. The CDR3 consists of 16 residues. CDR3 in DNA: TGCGCCAGCACCCAGTTGGGAGGGGGGGCCCAAGAGACCCAGTACTTC. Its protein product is CASTQLGGGAQETQYF.

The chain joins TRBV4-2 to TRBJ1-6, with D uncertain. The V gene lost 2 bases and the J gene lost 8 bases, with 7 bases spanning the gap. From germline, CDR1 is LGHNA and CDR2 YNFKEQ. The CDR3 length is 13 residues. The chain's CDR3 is CASSQQWDSPLHF. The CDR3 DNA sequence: TGTGCCAGCAGCCAACAGTGGGATTCACCCCTCCACTTT.

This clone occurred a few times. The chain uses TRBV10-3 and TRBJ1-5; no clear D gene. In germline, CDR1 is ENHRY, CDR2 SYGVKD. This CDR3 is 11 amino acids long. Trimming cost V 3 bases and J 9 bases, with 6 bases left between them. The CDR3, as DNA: TGTGCCATCAGTGACGGAGGGCCCCAGCATTTT. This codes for CAISDGGPQHF.

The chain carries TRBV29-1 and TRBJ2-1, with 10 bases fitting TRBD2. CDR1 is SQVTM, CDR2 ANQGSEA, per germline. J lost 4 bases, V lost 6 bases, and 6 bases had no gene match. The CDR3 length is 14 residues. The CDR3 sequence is CSVLAGGKYNEQFF. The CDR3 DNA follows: TGCAGCGTCTTAGCGGGGGGAAAGTACAATGAGCAGTTCTTC.

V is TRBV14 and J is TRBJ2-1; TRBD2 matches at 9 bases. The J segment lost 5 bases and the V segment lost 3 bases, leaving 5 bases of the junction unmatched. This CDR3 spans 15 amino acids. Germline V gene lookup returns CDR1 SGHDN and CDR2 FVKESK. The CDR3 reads CASSHRSGGNNEQFF. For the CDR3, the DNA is TGTGCCAGCAGCCATCGCAGCGGGGGGAACAATGAGCAGTTCTTC.

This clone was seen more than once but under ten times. DNA for the CDR3: TGTGCCAGTAGTCCCGGGACTAGCGACTACAATGAGCAGTTCTTC. Residues: CASSPGTSDYNEQFF. The chain carries TRBV19 and TRBJ2-1, with TRBD2 matching over 10 bases. The trim removed 5 bases at V and 3 bases at J, leaving 4 bases unmatched. The CDR3 covers 15 residues. Looked up from germline, CDR1 is LNHDA and CDR2 is SQIVND (reference sequence).

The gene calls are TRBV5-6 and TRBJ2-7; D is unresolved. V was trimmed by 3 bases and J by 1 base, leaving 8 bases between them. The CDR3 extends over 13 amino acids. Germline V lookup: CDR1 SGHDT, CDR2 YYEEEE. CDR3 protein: CASSWAGSYEQYF. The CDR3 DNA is TGTGCCAGCAGCTGGGCCGGATCCTACGAGCAGTACTTC.

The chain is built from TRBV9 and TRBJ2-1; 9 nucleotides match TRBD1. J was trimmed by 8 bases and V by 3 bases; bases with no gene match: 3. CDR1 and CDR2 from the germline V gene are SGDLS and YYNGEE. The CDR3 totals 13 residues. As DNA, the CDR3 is TGTGCCAGCAGCGCGCGACAGGGGGATGAGCAGTTCTTC. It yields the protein CASSARQGDEQFF. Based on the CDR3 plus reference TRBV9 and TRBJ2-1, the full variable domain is DSGVTQTPKHLITATGQRVTLRCSPRSGDLSVYWYQQSLDQGLQFLIQYYNGEERAKGNILERFSAQQFPDLHSELNLSSLELGDSALYFCASSARQGDEQFFGPGTRLTVL.

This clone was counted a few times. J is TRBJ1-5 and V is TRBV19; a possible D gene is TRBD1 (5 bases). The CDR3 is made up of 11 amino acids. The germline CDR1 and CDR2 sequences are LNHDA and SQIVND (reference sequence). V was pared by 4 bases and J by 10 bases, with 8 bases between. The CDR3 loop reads CASSTQGPQHF. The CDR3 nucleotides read TGTGCCAGTAGTACCCAGGGACCCCAGCATTTT.

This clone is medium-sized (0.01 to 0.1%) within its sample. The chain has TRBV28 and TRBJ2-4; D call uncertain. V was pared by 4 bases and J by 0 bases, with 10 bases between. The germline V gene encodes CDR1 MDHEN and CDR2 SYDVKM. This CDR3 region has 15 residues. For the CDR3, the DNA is TGTGCCAGCAGTTGGGCAGGCTTAGCCAAAAACATTCAGTACTTC. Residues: CASSWAGLAKNIQYF.